This entry features one T cell receptor beta chain sequence. Possible read error: a much larger clone is one base away. These data originate in a study of Graves' ophthalmopathy and Graves' hyperthyroidism. Newly diagnosed hyperthyroidism donors, aged 18 to 65, duration under 2 months. The authors amplified TCR beta CDR3 regions from RNA transcripts. The first round was an RT-PCR with HTBI primers, and the second round was a multiplex PCR. Via MiXCR, TCRdb re-called the multiplex PCR reads, giving one row per CDR3 protein. The sample has about 590,000 distinct CDR3 sequences; about 35% are singletons. With 5 bases clipped from V and 7 bases from J, the junction kept 11 bases outside the gene matches. Germline V gene sequence: CDR1 MNHNS, CDR2 SASEGT. The CDR3 extends over 16 amino acids.

This clonotype was obtained from an adult man with Graves' hyperthyroidism. Source material: peripheral blood or thyroid tissue (not recorded which). The chain recombines TRBV6-1 with TRBJ1-5; 10 nucleotides align to TRBD1. The CDR3 coding sequence is TGTGCCAGCAGTATGGGACAGGGGCGACCTGGACAGCCCCAGCATTTT. As protein: CASSMGQGRPGQPQHF.